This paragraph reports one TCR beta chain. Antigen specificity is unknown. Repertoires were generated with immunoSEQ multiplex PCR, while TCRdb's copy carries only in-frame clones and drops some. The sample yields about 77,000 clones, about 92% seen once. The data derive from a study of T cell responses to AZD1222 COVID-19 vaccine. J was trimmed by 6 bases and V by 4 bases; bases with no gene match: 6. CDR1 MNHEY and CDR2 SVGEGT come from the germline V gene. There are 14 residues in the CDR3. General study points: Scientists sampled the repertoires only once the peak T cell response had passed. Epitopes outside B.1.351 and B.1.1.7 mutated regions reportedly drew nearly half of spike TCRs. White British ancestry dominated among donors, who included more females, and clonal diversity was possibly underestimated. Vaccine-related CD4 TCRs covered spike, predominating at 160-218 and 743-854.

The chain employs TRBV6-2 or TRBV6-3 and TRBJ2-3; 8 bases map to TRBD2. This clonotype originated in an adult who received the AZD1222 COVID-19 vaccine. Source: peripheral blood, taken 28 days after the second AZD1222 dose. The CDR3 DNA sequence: TGTGCCAGCAGTTCCGCAGCGGGAGCCGATACGCAGTATTTT. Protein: CASSSAAGADTQYF.